The 16 T cell receptor beta chains below come from one sample, sequenced in a study of T cell responses to AZD1222 COVID-19 vaccine. The method was immunoSEQ multiplex PCR; TCRdb's version includes in-frame clones alone and lacks a portion of them. The sample has approximately 97,000 clones; approximately 88% are singletons. This specimen consisted of peripheral blood, obtained on day 0 of AZD1222 vaccination. All receptors come from an adult in good health.

The chain is built from TRBV9 and TRBJ1-1, with D possibly being TRBD1 (5 bases). Germline V gene lookup returns CDR1 SGDLS and CDR2 YYNGEE. Trimming removed 2 bases at V and 6 bases at J, with 14 bases between. CDR3 length: 14 residues. The CDR3 is CASSVQVGDSEAFF. The CDR3, as DNA: TGTGCCAGCAGCGTCCAAGTCGGGGACTCTGAAGCTTTCTTT.

The rearrangement joins TRBV10-3 to TRBJ2-3, with TRBD2 identical over 9 bases. The germline V gene encodes CDR1 ENHRY and CDR2 SYGVKD. V was pared by 5 bases and J by 6 bases, with 9 bases of the junction left unmatched. This CDR3 spans 15 amino acids. CDR3 coding DNA: TGTGCCATCAGTTGGGCGGGGGGGGCCACGGATACGCAGTATTTT. This encodes CAISWAGGATDTQYF.

DNA of the CDR3: TGTGCCAGCTTTTCGATTGGGGGACAATCGAAAAAACTGTTTTTT. It is translated as CASFSIGGQSKKLFF. This chain connects TRBV18 to TRBJ1-4; a possible D gene is TRBD1 (6 bases). The V gene lost 7 bases and the J gene lost 9 bases, with 21 bases spanning the gap. CDR3 length: 15 amino acids. Germline CDR1 is KGHSH and CDR2 is LQKENI.

The CDR3 sequence: CASSQDRGLGDSPLHF. Here the CDR3 DNA reads TGCGCCAGCAGCCAAGATCGGGGACTTGGAGATTCACCCCTCCACTTT. V and J are TRBV4-3 and TRBJ1-6; D possibly corresponds to TRBD1 (5 bases). CDR1 is LGHNA and CDR2 is YSLEER in the germline V gene. This CDR3 has 16 residues. Between the trimmed V and J ends, which lost 0 bases and 8 bases, there was a span of 14 bases.

This sequence joins TRBV27 and TRBJ1-2; a possible D gene is TRBD1 (6 bases). Germline CDR1 MNHEY, CDR2 SMNVEV (reference sequence). The V end lost 6 bases, the J end lost 2 bases, and 13 bases lay between the germline ends. The CDR3 consists of 14 residues. The CDR3 is CASRGADRNYGYTF. The CDR3 coding sequence is TGTGCCAGCAGGGGTGCGGACAGAAACTATGGCTACACCTTC.

The V call is TRBV11-3, the J call TRBJ1-2, with 8 positions matching TRBD1. The J segment lost 4 bases and the V segment lost 5 bases, leaving 3 bases of the junction unmatched. Germline V gene lookup returns CDR1 SGHNT and CDR2 YENEEA. This CDR3 has 13 residues. The DNA of the CDR3 is TGTGCCAGCAGCGACAGGGGAGTCTATGGCTACACCTTC. It yields the protein CASSDRGVYGYTF.

The V gene is TRBV7-2, the J gene TRBJ2-5; the match to TRBD2 covers 7 bases. Germline assignment: CDR1 SGHTA and CDR2 FQGNSA. Trimming at V came to 3 bases and at J to 1 base, leaving 5 bases not matched to a gene. The length of the CDR3 is 15 residues. The CDR3 DNA is TGTGCCAGCAGCTTGGCTAGCGGAACCCAAGAGACCCAGTACTTC. This codes for CASSLASGTQETQYF.

The chain links TRBV28 to TRBJ1-5; no clear D. There are 13 residues in the CDR3. V was trimmed by 5 bases and J by 9 bases, leaving 14 bases between them. Germline CDR1 is MDHEN and CDR2 is SYDVKM. The CDR3 DNA sequence: TGTGCCAGCAGTGATGGGGTCGAACGGCCCCAGCATTTT. As protein: CASSDGVERPQHF.

The chain uses TRBV6-5 and TRBJ1-3; possibly TRBD1 for D (5 bases). This CDR3 region has 15 residues. V lost 8 bases, J lost 3 bases, and 17 bases lay in between. Germline-derived CDR1 and CDR2 are MNHEY and SVGAGI. CDR3 sequence: CASSRAGGGGNTIYF. The CDR3 coding sequence is TGTGCCAGCTCCCGAGCGGGGGGAGGTGGAAACACCATATATTTT.

This clone was detected only once. The chain joins TRBV11-3 to TRBJ2-5; D is uncertain. The V end lost 5 bases, the J end lost 5 bases, and 18 bases lay between the germline ends. This CDR3 spans 15 amino acids. CDR1 is SGHNT and CDR2 is YENEEA in the germline V gene. The CDR3 loop is CASSGKTVSAETQYF. CDR3 in DNA: TGTGCCAGCAGCGGGAAGACTGTTTCCGCGGAGACCCAGTACTTC.

The chain carries TRBV12-5 and TRBJ2-1; D is possibly TRBD1 (6 bases). CDR3 length: 15 residues. V lost 2 bases, J lost 6 bases, and 14 bases lay in between. Germline lookup yields CDR1 LGHNT and CDR2 FRNRAP. CDR3 sequence reads: CASGLSVGASNEQFF. In nucleotides, the CDR3 is TGTGCTAGTGGTTTGTCCGTGGGGGCAAGCAATGAGCAGTTCTTC.

This chain uses TRBV29-1 with TRBJ1-1; D possibly corresponds to TRBD1 (6 bases). The CDR3 runs to 14 residues. With 5 bases removed from V and 1 base from J, the gap between germline ends came to 14 bases. Germline CDR1 is SQVTM and CDR2 is ANQGSEA. The chain's CDR3 is CSVLTGSRNTEAFF. The CDR3 DNA reads as TGCAGCGTTTTAACAGGGTCTCGGAACACTGAAGCTTTCTTT. The full variable domain, with the rest looked up from reference TRBV29-1 and TRBJ1-1, is SAVISQKPSRDICQRGTSLTIQCQVDSQVTMMFWYRQQPGQSLTLIATANQGSEATYESGFVIDKFPISRPNLTFSTLTVSNMSPEDSSIYLCSVLTGSRNTEAFFGQGTRLTVV.

This chain links TRBV28 with TRBJ1-2, with D perhaps matching TRBD1 (6 bases). This CDR3 is built from 14 residues. The V gene lost 5 bases and the J gene lost 8 bases, with 18 bases spanning the gap. Germline CDR1 is MDHEN and CDR2 is SYDVKM. CDR3 sequence: CASSILGQSRGYTF. CDR3 in DNA: TGTGCCAGCAGTATTTTAGGACAGTCGCGCGGCTACACCTTC.

The rearrangement links TRBV25-1 to TRBJ1-5, with a tentative D call TRBD1 (6 bases). Germline V gives CDR1 MGHDK, CDR2 SYGVNS. The ends were cut back, 3 bases at V and 2 bases at J, with 8 bases in the middle. This CDR3 comprises 14 residues. The CDR3 region is CASSERGGNQPQHF. Here the CDR3 DNA reads TGTGCCAGCAGTGAGAGGGGGGGCAATCAGCCCCAGCATTTT. The full variable domain, completed using reference TRBV25-1 and TRBJ1-5, is EADIYQTPRYLVIGTGKKITLECSQTMGHDKMYWYQQDPGMELHLIHYSYGVNSTEKGDLSSESTVSRIRTEHFPLTLESARPSHTSQYLCASSERGGNQPQHFGDGTRLSIL.

J is TRBJ2-5 and V is TRBV6-2 or TRBV6-3; D might be TRBD1 or TRBD2, each matching 5 bases. Trimming took off 5 bases at V and 4 bases at J, with 17 bases between the two ends. Germline values: CDR1 MNHEY, CDR2 SVGEGT. CDR3 length: 15 amino acids. The CDR3 here is CASSKRGRVRETQYF. Here the CDR3 DNA reads TGTGCCAGCAGTAAACGGGGACGAGTCCGAGAGACCCAGTACTTC.

This clone turned up a few times. The rearrangement links TRBV19 to TRBJ1-1; TRBD1 matches at 12 bases. Germline CDR1 reads LNHDA; CDR2 reads SQIVND (reference sequence). The CDR3 is made up of 18 amino acids. The trim removed 4 bases at V and 0 bases at J, leaving 9 bases unmatched. CDR3 in amino acids: CASSNRDRGLRMNTEAFF. The CDR3 DNA reads as TGTGCCAGTAGTAACCGGGACAGGGGGCTAAGGATGAACACTGAAGCTTTCTTT.